This T cell receptor (beta chain) is drawn from a study of T cell responses to AZD1222 COVID-19 vaccine. Findings of the study overall: Across spike, vaccine-associated CD4 TCRs were found, dominant at 160-218 and 743-854. Donors were mostly white British, more females; clonal diversity possibly underestimated.

The CDR3 is 16 amino acids. The V gene's germline CDR1 is LNHDA and CDR2 SQIVND (reference sequence). The V gene lost 5 bases and the J gene lost 7 bases, with 21 bases spanning the gap. Profiled with immunoSEQ multiplex PCR; TCRdb holds only in-frame clones, not every one. The sample has 80,000 to 130,000 clones, approximately 87% seen once. Note on this clone: Antigen unknown.

Material: peripheral blood, obtained on day 0 of AZD1222 vaccination. The receptor was isolated from an adult in good health. The chain uses TRBV19 and TRBJ1-5; D gene uncertain. The CDR3 spells CASSDRLIVRTQPQHF. The CDR3 nucleotides read TGTGCCAGTAGTGACCGCTTAATCGTCCGGACCCAGCCCCAGCATTTT.